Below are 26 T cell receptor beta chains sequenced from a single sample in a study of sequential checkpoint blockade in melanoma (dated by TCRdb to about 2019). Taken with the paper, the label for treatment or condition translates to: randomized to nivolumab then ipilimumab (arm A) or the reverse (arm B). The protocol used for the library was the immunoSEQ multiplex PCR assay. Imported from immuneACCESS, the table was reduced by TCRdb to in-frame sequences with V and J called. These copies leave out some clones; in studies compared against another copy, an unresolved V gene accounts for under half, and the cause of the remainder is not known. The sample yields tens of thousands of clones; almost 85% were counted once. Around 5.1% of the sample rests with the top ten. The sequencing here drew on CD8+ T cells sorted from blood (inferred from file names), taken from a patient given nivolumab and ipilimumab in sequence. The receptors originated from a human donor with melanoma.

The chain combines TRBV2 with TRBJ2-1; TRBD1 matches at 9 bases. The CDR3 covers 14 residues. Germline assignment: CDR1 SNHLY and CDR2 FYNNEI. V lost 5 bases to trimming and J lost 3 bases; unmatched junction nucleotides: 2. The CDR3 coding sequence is TGTGCCAGCAGTAGGGACAGGGACTACAATGAGCAGTTCTTC. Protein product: CASSRDRDYNEQFF.

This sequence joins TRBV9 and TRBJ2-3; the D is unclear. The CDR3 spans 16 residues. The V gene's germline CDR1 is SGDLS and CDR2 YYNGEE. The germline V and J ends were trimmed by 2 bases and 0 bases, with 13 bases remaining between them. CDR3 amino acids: CASSVFLLPSTDTQYF. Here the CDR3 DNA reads TGTGCCAGCAGCGTTTTTCTCCTCCCCAGCACAGATACGCAGTATTTT.

For the CDR3, the DNA is TGTGCCTCGGATGAGGAGGGGCAGAACACTGAAGCTTTCTTT. This encodes CASDEEGQNTEAFF. This chain links TRBV30 with TRBJ1-1, with TRBD1 as a possible D gene (5 bases). V was shortened by 7 bases and J by 1 base, with 16 bases between the two germline ends. The CDR3 totals 14 residues. Germline CDR1 and CDR2: GTSNPN and SVGIG (reference sequence).

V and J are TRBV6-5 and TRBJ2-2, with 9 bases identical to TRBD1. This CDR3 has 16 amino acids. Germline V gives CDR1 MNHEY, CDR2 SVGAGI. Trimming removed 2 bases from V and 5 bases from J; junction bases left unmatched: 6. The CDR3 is CASSYRDRVGTGELFF. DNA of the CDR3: TGTGCCAGCAGTTACCGGGACAGGGTGGGGACCGGGGAGCTGTTTTTT.

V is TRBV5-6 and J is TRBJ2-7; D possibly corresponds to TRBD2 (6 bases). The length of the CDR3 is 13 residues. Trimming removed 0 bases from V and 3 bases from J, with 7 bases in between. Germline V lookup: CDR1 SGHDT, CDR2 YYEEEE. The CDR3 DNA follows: TGTGCCAGCAGCTTGGAGACTAGCTACGAGCAGTACTTC. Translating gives CASSLETSYEQYF.

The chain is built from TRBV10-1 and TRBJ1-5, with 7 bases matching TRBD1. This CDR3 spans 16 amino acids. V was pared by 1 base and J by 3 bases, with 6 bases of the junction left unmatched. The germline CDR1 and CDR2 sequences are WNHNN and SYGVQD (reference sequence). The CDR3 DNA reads TGCGCCAGCAGTGAGTTACCGACAGGGCCCAATCAGCCCCAGCATTTT. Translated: CASSELPTGPNQPQHF.

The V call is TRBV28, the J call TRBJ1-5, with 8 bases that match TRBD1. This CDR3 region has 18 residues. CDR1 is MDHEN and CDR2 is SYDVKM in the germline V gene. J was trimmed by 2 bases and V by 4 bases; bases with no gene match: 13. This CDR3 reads CASSSARTGSWGNQPQHF. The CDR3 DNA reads TGTGCCAGCAGTTCGGCTCGGACAGGGAGCTGGGGCAATCAGCCCCAGCATTTT.

This CDR3 reads CASSLGTPDTDTQYF. The CDR3 coding sequence is TGTGCCAGCAGCCTCGGGACACCTGACACAGATACGCAGTATTTT. This chain uses TRBV7-8 with TRBJ2-3; TRBD1 is a possible D gene (6 bases). Germline V gene lookup returns CDR1 SGHVS and CDR2 FQNEAQ. The CDR3 is 15 residues long. V lost 5 bases and J 2 bases, leaving 14 bases between the germline ends.

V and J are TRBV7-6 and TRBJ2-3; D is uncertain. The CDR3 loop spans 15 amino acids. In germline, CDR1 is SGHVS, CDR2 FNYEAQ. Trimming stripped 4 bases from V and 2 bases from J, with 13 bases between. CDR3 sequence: CASSSAIGPTDTQYF. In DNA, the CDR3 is TGTGCCAGCAGCTCCGCTATTGGGCCCACAGATACGCAGTATTTT.

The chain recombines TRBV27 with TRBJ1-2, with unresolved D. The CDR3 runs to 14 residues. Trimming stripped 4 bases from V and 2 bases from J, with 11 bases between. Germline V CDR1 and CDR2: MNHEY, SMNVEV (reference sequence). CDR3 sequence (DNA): TGTGCCAGCAGTTCTTCCCCAGTAAACTATGGCTACACCTTC. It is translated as CASSSSPVNYGYTF.

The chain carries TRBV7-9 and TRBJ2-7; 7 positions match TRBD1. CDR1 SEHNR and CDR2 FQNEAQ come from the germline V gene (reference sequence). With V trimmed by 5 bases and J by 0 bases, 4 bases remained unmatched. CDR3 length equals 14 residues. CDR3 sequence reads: CASSPRDSSYEQYF. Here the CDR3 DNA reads TGTGCCAGCAGCCCCCGGGACAGCTCCTACGAGCAGTACTTC.

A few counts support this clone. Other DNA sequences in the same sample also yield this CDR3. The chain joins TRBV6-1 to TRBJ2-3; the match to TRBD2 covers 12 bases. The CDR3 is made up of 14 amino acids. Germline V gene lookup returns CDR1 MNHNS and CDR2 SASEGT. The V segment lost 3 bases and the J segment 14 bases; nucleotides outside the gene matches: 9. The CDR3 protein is CASSEHPLAGGPYF. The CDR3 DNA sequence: TGTGCCAGCAGTGAGCACCCACTAGCGGGAGGTCCGTATTTT.

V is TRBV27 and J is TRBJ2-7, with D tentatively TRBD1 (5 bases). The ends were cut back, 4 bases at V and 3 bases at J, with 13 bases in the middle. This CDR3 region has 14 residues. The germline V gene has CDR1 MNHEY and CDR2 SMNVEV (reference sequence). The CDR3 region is CASSSQVTLYEQYF. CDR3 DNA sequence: TGTGCCAGCAGTTCACAGGTTACCCTCTACGAGCAGTACTTC.

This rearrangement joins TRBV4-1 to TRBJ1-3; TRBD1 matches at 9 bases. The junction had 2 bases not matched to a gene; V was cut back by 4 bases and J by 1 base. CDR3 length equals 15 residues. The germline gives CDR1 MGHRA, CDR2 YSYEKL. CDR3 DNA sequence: TGCGCCAGCAGCCCCGACAGGGGGTCTGGAAACACCATATATTTT. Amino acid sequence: CASSPDRGSGNTIYF.

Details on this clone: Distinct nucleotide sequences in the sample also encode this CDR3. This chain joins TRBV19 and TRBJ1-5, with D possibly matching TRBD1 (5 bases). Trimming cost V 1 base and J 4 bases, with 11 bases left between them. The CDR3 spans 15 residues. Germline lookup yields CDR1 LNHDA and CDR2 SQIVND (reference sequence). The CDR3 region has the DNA TGTGCCAGTAGTATAGGGACCCGGGGGAATCAGCCCCAGCATTTT. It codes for CASSIGTRGNQPQHF.

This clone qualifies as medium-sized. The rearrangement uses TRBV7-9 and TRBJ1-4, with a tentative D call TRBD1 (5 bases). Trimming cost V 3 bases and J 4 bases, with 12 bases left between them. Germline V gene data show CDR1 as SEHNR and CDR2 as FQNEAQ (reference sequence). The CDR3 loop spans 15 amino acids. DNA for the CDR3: TGTGCCAGCAGCTTCGACGGGGGGTATAATGAAAAACTGTTTTTT. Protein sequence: CASSFDGGYNEKLFF.

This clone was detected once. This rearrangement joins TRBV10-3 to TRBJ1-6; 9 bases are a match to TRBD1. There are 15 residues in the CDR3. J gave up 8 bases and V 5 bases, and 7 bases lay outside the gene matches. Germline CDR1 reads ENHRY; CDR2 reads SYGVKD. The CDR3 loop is CAISPGGQGYSPLHF. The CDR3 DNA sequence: TGTGCCATCAGTCCGGGGGGACAGGGCTATTCACCCCTCCACTTT.

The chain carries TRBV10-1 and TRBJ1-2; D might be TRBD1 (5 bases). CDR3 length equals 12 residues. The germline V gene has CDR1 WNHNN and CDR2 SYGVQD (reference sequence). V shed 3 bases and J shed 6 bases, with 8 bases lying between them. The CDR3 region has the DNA TGCGCCAGCAGTGATTCACAGGATGGCTACACCTTC. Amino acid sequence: CASSDSQDGYTF.

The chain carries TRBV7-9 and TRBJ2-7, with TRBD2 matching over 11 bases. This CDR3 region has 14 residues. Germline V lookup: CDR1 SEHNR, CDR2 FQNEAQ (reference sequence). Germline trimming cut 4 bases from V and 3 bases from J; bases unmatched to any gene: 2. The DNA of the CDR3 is TGTGCCAGCAGCTATAGCGGGAGGGGCTACGAGCAGTACTTC. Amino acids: CASSYSGRGYEQYF. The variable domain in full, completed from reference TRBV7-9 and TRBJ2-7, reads DTGVSQNPRHKITKRGQNVTFRCDPISEHNRLYWYRQTLGQGPEFLTYFQNEAQLEKSRLLSDRFSAERPKGSFSTLEIQRTEQGDSAMYLCASSYSGRGYEQYFGPGTRLTVT.

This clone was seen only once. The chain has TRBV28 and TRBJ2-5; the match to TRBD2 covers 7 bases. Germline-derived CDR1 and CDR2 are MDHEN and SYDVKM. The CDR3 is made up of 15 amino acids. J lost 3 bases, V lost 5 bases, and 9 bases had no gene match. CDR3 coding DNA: TGTGCCAGCAGTCCCAGCGGGACCCTGGAAGAGACCCAGTACTTC. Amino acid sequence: CASSPSGTLEETQYF.

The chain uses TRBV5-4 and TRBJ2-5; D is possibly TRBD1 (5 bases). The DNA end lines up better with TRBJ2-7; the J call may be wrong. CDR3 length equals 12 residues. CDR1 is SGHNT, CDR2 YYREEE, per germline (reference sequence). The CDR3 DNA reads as TGTGCCAGCAGCTTGGGGGGCGACGAGCAGTACTTC. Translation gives CASSLGGDEQYF.

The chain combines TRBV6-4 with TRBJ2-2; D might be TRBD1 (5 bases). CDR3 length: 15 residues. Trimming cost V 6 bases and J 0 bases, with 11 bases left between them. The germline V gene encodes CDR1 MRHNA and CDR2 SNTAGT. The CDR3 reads CASSQQASNTGELFF. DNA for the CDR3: TGTGCCAGCAGCCAACAGGCCTCGAACACCGGGGAGCTGTTTTTT.

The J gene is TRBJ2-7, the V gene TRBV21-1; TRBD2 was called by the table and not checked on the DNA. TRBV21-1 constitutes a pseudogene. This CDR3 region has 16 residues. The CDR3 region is CASSKAKRGGLYEQYF. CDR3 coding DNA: TGTGCCAGCAGCAAAGCAAAGCGGGGGGGCTTGTACGAGCAGTACTTC.

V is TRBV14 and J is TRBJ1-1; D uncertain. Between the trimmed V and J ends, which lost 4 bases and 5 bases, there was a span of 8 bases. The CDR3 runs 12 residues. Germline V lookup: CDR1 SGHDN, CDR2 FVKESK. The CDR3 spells CASSPTVTEAFF. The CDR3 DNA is TGTGCCAGCAGCCCCACGGTGACTGAAGCTTTCTTT.

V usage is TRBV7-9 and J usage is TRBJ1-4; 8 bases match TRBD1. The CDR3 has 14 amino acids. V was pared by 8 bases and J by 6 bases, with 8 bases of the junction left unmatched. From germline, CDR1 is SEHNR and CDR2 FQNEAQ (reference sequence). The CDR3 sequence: CASHGGRGHEKLFF. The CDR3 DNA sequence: TGTGCCAGCCACGGAGGCAGGGGGCATGAAAAACTGTTTTTT.

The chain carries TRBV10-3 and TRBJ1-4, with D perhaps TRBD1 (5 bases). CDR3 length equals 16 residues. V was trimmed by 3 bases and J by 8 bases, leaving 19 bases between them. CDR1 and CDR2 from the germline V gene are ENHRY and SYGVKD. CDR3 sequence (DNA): TGTGCCATCAGTGACCCCCCCGGCGGGGGGGAGGAAAAACTGTTTTTT. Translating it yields CAISDPPGGGEEKLFF.